The 16 T cell receptor beta chains below come from one sample, sequenced in a study of OX40 agonist ivuxolimab in advanced cancers. TCRdb's copy holds only in-frame clones and misses some; the assay was immunoSEQ multiplex PCR. The sample carries around 53,000 clones, 79% recorded once. The material sequenced was CD4+ or CD8+ T cells sorted from blood, taken in a trial of the OX40 agonist ivuxolimab. These TCRs come from an adult with an advanced solid tumor such as melanoma, head and neck, liver or kidney cancer.

This clone turned up a few times. The J gene is TRBJ2-2, the V gene TRBV7-2; TRBD2 aligns across 7 bases. V shed 0 bases and J 4 bases; nucleotides not matched to a gene: 5. Per germline, CDR1 SGHTA and CDR2 FQGNSA. This CDR3 is built from 16 residues. The CDR3 loop reads CASSLAGRGSTGELFF. As DNA, the CDR3 is TGTGCCAGCAGCTTAGCGGGGCGGGGGAGCACCGGGGAGCTGTTTTTT. Full variable domain (remainder filled in from reference TRBV7-2 and TRBJ2-2): GAGVSQSPSNKVTEKGKDVELRCDPISGHTALYWYRQSLGQGLEFLIYFQGNSAPDKSGLPSDRFSAERTGGSVSTLTIQRTQQEDSAVYLCASSLAGRGSTGELFFGEGSRLTVL.

The chain recombines TRBV7-2 with TRBJ2-7; 11 bases are shared with TRBD2. CDR3 length: 18 amino acids. Germline V gene lookup returns CDR1 SGHTA and CDR2 FQGNSA. Trimming took 0 bases from V and 5 from J; bases not matched to a gene: 12. The CDR3 spells CASSLAPPELAGDHEQYF. The CDR3 nucleotides are TGTGCCAGCAGCTTAGCCCCCCCCGAACTAGCGGGAGACCACGAGCAGTACTTC.

The chain is built from TRBV27 and TRBJ2-7; maybe TRBD2 (5 bases). The V gene's germline CDR1 is MNHEY and CDR2 SMNVEV (reference sequence). Trimming cost V 4 bases and J 5 bases, with 18 bases left between them. CDR3 length: 15 amino acids. The CDR3 region is CASSSSGTAPNEQYF. CDR3 DNA sequence: TGTGCCAGCAGTTCCTCGGGAACGGCCCCAAACGAGCAGTACTTC.

The gene calls are TRBV7-8 and TRBJ2-2, with TRBD2 as a possible D gene (6 bases). Between the trimmed V and J ends, which lost 6 bases and 5 bases, there was a span of 16 bases. Germline V gene sequence: CDR1 SGHVS, CDR2 FQNEAQ. The CDR3 length is 15 residues. The CDR3 protein is CASSARDSGTGELFF. The DNA of the CDR3 is TGTGCCAGCAGTGCTCGGGACTCAGGGACCGGGGAGCTGTTTTTT.

V and J are TRBV29-1 and TRBJ2-5; 7 nucleotides agree with TRBD2. The CDR3 sequence is 14 residues long. The germline gives CDR1 SQVTM, CDR2 ANQGSEA. J gave up 2 bases and V 5 bases, and 8 bases lay outside the gene matches. The CDR3 sequence: CSVLPPGGQETQYF. The CDR3 DNA reads as TGCAGCGTTCTCCCTCCGGGAGGTCAAGAGACCCAGTACTTC.

V gene TRBV5-1 combines with J gene TRBJ1-3; 8 bases align to TRBD1. There are 16 residues in the CDR3. V was pared by 0 bases and J by 2 bases, with 4 bases of the junction left unmatched. Germline values: CDR1 SGHRS, CDR2 YFSETQ. This chain's CDR3 is CASSLDGQGAGNTIYF. DNA of the CDR3: TGCGCCAGCAGCTTGGATGGACAGGGAGCTGGAAACACCATATATTTT. Full variable domain (remainder filled in from reference TRBV5-1 and TRBJ1-3): KAGVTQTPRYLIKTRGQQVTLSCSPISGHRSVSWYQQTPGQGLQFLFEYFSETQRNKGNFPGRFSGRQFSNSRSEMNVSTLELGDSALYLCASSLDGQGAGNTIYFGEGSWLTVV.

The CDR3 bases are TGTGCCAGCAGCCGCTTGGGGATGGGGAACACTGAAGCTTTCTTT. This gives the protein CASSRLGMGNTEAFF. The chain links TRBV9 to TRBJ1-1; D is unclear. The CDR3 loop spans 15 amino acids. CDR1 is SGDLS, CDR2 YYNGEE, per germline. The ends were cut back, 4 bases at V and 1 base at J, with 14 bases in the middle.

The CDR3 bases are TGTGCCAGCAGTGGGACAGGGTCTGGGGCCAACGTCCTGACTTTC. It specifies CASSGTGSGANVLTF. This chain links TRBV25-1 with TRBJ2-6; 8 positions match TRBD1. Germline-derived CDR1 and CDR2 are MGHDK and SYGVNS. Trimming removed 4 bases from V and 1 base from J; junction bases left unmatched: 0. CDR3 length equals 15 residues. The whole variable domain, filled in from reference TRBV25-1 and TRBJ2-6, reads EADIYQTPRYLVIGTGKKITLECSQTMGHDKMYWYQQDPGMELHLIHYSYGVNSTEKGDLSSESTVSRIRTEHFPLTLESARPSHTSQYLCASSGTGSGANVLTFGAGSRLTVL.

V usage is TRBV6-6 and J usage is TRBJ2-7; 10 nucleotides line up with TRBD1. This CDR3 has 14 amino acids. The V gene's germline CDR1 is MNHNY and CDR2 SVGAGI (reference sequence). Trimming cost V 7 bases and J 5 bases; bases outside gene matches: 8. CDR3 in amino acids: CASNLAGQGHEQYF. The CDR3, as DNA: TGTGCCAGCAACCTCGCGGGACAGGGGCACGAGCAGTACTTC.

This clone was detected only a few times. The J gene is TRBJ2-3, the V gene TRBV6-5; D is ambiguous. This CDR3 comprises 13 residues. The germline V gene has CDR1 MNHEY and CDR2 SVGAGI. Trimming pared 9 bases from V and 4 bases from J, leaving 14 bases between. The CDR3 loop is CASRLTLPDTQYF. CDR3 DNA: TGTGCCAGTAGACTCACCCTCCCAGATACGCAGTATTTT.

The chain is built from TRBV7-2 and TRBJ2-2, with TRBD1 matching 9 bases. This CDR3 has 15 amino acids. In germline, CDR1 is SGHTA, CDR2 FQGNSA. V was clipped by 3 bases and J by 3 bases; unmatched bases: 2. DNA of the CDR3: TGTGCCAGCAGCTTTGGGACAGGGTACACCGGGGAGCTGTTTTTT. Translated, it gives CASSFGTGYTGELFF. The whole variable domain, filled in from reference TRBV7-2 and TRBJ2-2, reads GAGVSQSPSNKVTEKGKDVELRCDPISGHTALYWYRQSLGQGLEFLIYFQGNSAPDKSGLPSDRFSAERTGGSVSTLTIQRTQQEDSAVYLCASSFGTGYTGELFFGEGSRLTVL.

The chain couples TRBV6-6 to TRBJ1-2, with a weak D call TRBD1 (5 bases). The CDR3 has 13 amino acids. Germline V gene data show CDR1 as MNHNY and CDR2 as SVGAGI (reference sequence). The germline V and J ends were trimmed by 6 bases and 3 bases, with 11 bases remaining between them. CDR3 amino acids: CASSQGGDYGYTF. In DNA form, the CDR3 reads TGTGCCAGCAGCCAAGGAGGGGACTATGGCTACACCTTC.

V usage is TRBV19 and J usage is TRBJ1-6; 8 nucleotides agree with TRBD1. J lost 9 bases, V lost 5 bases, and 6 bases had no gene match. Germline CDR1 LNHDA, CDR2 SQIVND (reference sequence). The CDR3 is 14 residues long. The CDR3 DNA reads as TGTGCCAGTAGTGCGACAGGGGAGGGTTCACCCCTCCACTTT. It codes for CASSATGEGSPLHF. Variable domain in full (rest from reference TRBV19 and TRBJ1-6): DGGITQSPKYLFRKEGQNVTLSCEQNLNHDAMYWYRQDPGQGLRLIYYSQIVNDFQKGDIAEGYSVSREKKESFPLTVTSAQKNPTAFYLCASSATGEGSPLHFGNGTRLTVT.

This rearrangement joins TRBV2 to TRBJ2-3, with D possibly matching TRBD2 (6 bases). Per germline, CDR1 SNHLY and CDR2 FYNNEI. This CDR3 has 14 residues. Trimming cost V 6 bases and J 0 bases, with 10 bases left between them. The CDR3 here is CASRYGGSTDTQYF. CDR3 in DNA: TGTGCCAGCAGATACGGGGGTAGCACAGATACGCAGTATTTT.

V and J are TRBV6-5 and TRBJ1-3; a weak D match, TRBD1 (6 bases). Trimming pared 7 bases from V and 0 bases from J, leaving 13 bases between. Germline V CDR1 and CDR2: MNHEY, SVGAGI. CDR3 length: 15 residues. The CDR3 nucleotides are TGTGCCAGCACTTCCAGGGGTAGCTCTGGAAACACCATATATTTT. This encodes CASTSRGSSGNTIYF.

V usage is TRBV9 and J usage is TRBJ1-1, with a weak D call TRBD1 (5 bases). Germline V lookup: CDR1 SGDLS, CDR2 YYNGEE. V lost 4 bases and J lost 5, with 12 bases in between. The CDR3 covers 13 residues. The CDR3 bases are TGTGCCAGCAGCCAGACAGTAGGTACTGAAGCTTTCTTT. Translating it yields CASSQTVGTEAFF.